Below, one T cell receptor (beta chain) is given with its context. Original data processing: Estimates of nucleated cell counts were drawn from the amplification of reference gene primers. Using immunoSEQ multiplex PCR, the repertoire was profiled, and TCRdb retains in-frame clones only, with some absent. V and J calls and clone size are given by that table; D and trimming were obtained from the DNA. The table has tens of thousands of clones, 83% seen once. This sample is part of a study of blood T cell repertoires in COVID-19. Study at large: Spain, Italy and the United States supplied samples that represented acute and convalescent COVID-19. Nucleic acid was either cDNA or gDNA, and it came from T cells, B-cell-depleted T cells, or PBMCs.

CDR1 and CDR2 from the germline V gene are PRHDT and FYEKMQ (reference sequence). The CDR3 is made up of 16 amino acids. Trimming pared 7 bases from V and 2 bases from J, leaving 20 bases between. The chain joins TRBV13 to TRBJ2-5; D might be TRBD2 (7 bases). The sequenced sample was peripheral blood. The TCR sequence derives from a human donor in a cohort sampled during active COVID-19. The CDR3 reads CASIQLRGAPQETQYF. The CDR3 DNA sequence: TGTGCCAGCATCCAATTACGGGGGGCTCCTCAAGAGACCCAGTACTTC.